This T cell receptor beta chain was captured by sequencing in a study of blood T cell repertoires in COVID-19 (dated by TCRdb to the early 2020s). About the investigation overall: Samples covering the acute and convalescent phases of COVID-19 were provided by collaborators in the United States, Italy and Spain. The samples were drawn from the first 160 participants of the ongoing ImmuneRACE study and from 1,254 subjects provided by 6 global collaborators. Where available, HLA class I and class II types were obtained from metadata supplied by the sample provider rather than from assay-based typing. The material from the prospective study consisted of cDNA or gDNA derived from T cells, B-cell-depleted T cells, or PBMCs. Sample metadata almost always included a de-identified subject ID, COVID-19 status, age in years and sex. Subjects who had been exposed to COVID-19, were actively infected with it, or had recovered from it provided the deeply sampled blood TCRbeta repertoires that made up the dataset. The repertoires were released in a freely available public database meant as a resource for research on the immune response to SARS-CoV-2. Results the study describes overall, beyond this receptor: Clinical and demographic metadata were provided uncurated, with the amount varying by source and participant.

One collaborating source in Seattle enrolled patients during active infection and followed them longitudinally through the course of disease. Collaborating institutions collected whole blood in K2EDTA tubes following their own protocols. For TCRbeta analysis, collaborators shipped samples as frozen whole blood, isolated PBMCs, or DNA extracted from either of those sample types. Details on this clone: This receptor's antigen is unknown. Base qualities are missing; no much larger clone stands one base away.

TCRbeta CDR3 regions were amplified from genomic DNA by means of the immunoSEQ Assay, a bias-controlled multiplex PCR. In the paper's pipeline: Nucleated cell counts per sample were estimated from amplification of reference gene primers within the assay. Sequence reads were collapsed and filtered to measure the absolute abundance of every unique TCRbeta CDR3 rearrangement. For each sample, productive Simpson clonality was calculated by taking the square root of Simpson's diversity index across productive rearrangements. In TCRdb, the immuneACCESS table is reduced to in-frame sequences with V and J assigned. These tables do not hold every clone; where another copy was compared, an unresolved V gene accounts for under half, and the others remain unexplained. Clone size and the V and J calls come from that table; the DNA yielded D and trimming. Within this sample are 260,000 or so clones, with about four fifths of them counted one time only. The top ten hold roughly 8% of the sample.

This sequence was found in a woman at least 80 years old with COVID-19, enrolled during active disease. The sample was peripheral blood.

CDR3 sequence: CASYRSLAGADTQYF. The DNA sequence reads TGTGCCAGCTACCGATCGCTAGCGGGGGCAGATACGCAGTATTTT. Here the chain combines TRBV6-5 and TRBJ2-3; TRBD2 aligns with 10 central bases. CDR1 and CDR2 are drawn from the germline V gene: MNHEY, SVGAGI. V lost 8 bases and J lost 4 bases, and the count of bases not matched to a germline gene is 9. Including the terminal cysteine and phenylalanine, the CDR3 comprises 15 residues. The DNA shown is the 45-base CDR3, in frame from base 1.